This TCR beta chain was identified during a study of T cells after yellow fever vaccination. Study-level findings and limits: Post-booster repertoires again held most primary-vaccination clones (about 96% CD4, 80% to 90% CD8).

Germline V lookup: CDR1 SGHRS, CDR2 YFSETQ. V trimming: 4 bases; J trimming: 0 bases; junction bases outside the gene matches: 6. This CDR3 is built from 16 residues. Template switching by 5'RACE produced TCR cDNA, adding a universal primer site and UMIs. TCRdb fed the 5' RACE reads into MiXCR, producing one record per CDR3 protein. The repertoire holds 150,000 to 200,000 distinct CDR3 sequences, approximately 9.9% seen once, with approximately 39% in the top ten. This clonotype was seen at least ten times. No antigen is known for it. The rearrangement uses TRBV5-1 and TRBJ2-4; 8 bases are a match to TRBD1. This clonotype was obtained from a man younger than 30 who received the YFV17D yellow fever vaccine. Sequences were derived from CD8+ T cells sorted from PBMCs, sampled 45 days after the yellow fever booster vaccination. In DNA form, the CDR3 reads TGCGCCAGCAGCACTGGACAGGGTTTAGCCAAAAACATTCAGTACTTC. It specifies CASSTGQGLAKNIQYF.